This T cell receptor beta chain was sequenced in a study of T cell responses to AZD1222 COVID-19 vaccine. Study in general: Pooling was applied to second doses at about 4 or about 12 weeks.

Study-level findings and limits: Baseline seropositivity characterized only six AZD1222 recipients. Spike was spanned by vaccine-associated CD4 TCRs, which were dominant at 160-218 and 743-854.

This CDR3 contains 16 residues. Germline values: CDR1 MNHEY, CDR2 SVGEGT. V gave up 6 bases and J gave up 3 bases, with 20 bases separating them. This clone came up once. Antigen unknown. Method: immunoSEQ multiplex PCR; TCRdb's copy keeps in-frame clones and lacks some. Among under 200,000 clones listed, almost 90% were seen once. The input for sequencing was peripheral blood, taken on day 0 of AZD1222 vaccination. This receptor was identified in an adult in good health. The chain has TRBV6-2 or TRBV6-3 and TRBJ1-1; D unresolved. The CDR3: CASSLRAGAVDTEAFF. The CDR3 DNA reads TGTGCCAGCAGCTTGAGGGCGGGCGCCGTAGACACTGAAGCTTTCTTT.